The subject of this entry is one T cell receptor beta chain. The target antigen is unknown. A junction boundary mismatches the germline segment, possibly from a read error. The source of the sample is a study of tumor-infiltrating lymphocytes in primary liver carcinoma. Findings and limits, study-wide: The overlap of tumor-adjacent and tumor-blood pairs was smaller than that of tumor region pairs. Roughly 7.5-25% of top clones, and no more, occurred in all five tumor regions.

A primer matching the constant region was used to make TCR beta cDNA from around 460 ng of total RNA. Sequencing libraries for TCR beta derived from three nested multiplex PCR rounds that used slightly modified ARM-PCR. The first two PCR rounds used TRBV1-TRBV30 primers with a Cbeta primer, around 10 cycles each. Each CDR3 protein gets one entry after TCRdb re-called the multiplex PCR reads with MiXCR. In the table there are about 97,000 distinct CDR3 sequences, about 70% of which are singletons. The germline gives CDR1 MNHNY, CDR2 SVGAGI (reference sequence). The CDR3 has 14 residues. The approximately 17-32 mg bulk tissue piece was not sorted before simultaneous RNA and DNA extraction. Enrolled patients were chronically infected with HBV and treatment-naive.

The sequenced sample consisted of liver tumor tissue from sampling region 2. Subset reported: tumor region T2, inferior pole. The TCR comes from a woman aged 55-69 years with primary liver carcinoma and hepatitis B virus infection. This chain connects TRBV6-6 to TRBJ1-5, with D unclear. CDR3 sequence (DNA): TGTACCAGCAGTTACGGCAGAGACAATCAGCCCCAGCATTTT. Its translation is CTSSYGRDNQPQHF.